Here is one T cell receptor (beta chain) with its context. Authors' data handling: Counts of nucleated cells, estimated from reference gene primer amplification, were obtained. Assay used: immunoSEQ multiplex PCR; TCRdb lists only in-frame clones, some missing. Clonal size and the V and J genes are those of that table, whereas D and trimming came from the DNA. The repertoire holds about 270,000 clones, about nine tenths seen once, with about 8.6% in the top ten. The sample is drawn from a study of blood T cell repertoires in COVID-19. Study context: Samples representing acute and convalescent COVID-19 were sourced from the United States, Italy and Spain.

Germline CDR1 and CDR2: SGHNT and YYREEE (reference sequence). This CDR3 has 16 residues. With 0 bases removed from V and 6 bases from J, the gap between germline ends came to 13 bases. Sequencing was carried out using peripheral blood. This TCR was sampled from a man aged 40-55 years with active or convalescent COVID-19. The gene calls are TRBV5-4 and TRBJ1-6; D uncertain. The CDR3 here is CASSLGSGNSNSPLHF. The CDR3 nucleotides read TGTGCCAGCAGCTTGGGTTCCGGGAATTCTAATTCACCCCTCCACTTT.